This T cell receptor (beta chain) came from a study of blood T cell repertoires in COVID-19. Looking at the study overall: There were acute and convalescent COVID-19 samples, and they came from the United States, Italy and Spain.

Trimming shortened V by 11 bases and J by 6 bases, and 9 bases separated the two germline ends. CDR1 and CDR2 (germline): ENHRY, SYGVKD. CDR3 length: 10 residues. Methods used by the authors: How many nucleated cells were present was estimated from reference gene primer amplification. The data were produced by immunoSEQ multiplex PCR, yet TCRdb's version contains in-frame clones alone and is incomplete. That table gives V, J and clone size, and the DNA gave D and trimming. There are some 250,000 clones in the sample; approximately 86% occur only once, and roughly 0.8% lies in the top ten. The sample taken for sequencing was peripheral blood. This sequence originates from a woman between 25 and 40 years old with acute or convalescent COVID-19. The J gene is TRBJ2-3, the V gene TRBV10-3, with D possibly matching TRBD2 (6 bases). CDR3 region: CASRGDTQYF. The CDR3 coding sequence is TGTGCCTCCCGGGGGGATACGCAGTATTTT.